This passage covers 12 T cell receptor beta chains from one sample sequenced in a study of CD8 T cells in ankylosing spondylitis. Overall study findings and caveats: Within ankylosing spondylitis blood, a TCR beta motif made up of seven to nine highly homologous variants appeared to be characteristic.

TCRdb fed the 5' RACE reads into MiXCR, producing one record per CDR3 protein. The sample yields fewer than 550,000 distinct CDR3 sequences, roughly 5.3% seen once. Their antigens are not known. The sample was blood, either unsorted or a sorted T cell fraction (not recorded which). The receptors come from a male donor with ankylosing spondylitis.

This clonotype was counted many times. This chain uses TRBV11-2 with TRBJ1-2; D gene ambiguous. The CDR3 spans 16 residues. V shed 4 bases and J shed 0 bases, with 15 bases lying between them. Germline V gene data show CDR1 as SGHAT and CDR2 as FQNNGV. Here the CDR3 reads CASSSTVPRTNYGYTF. CDR3 DNA sequence: TGTGCCAGCAGCTCCACAGTGCCACGAACTAACTATGGCTACACCTTC. Complete variable domain (other parts from reference TRBV11-2 and TRBJ1-2): EAGVAQSPRYKIIEKRQSVAFWCNPISGHATLYWYQQILGQGPKLLIQFQNNGVVDDSQLPKDRFSAERLKGVDSTLKIQPAKLEDSAVYLCASSSTVPRTNYGYTFGSGTRLTVV.

This clonotype occurred a few times. The gene calls are TRBV20-1 and TRBJ2-3, with D tentatively TRBD1 or TRBD2 (5 bases each). CDR3 length equals 16 residues. From germline, CDR1 is DFQATT and CDR2 SNEGSKA (reference sequence). V was cut by 4 bases and J by 2 bases, with 19 bases left in between. CDR3 in amino acids: CSAMGWGRANTDTQYF. In nucleotides, the CDR3 is TGCAGTGCTATGGGTTGGGGGAGAGCGAACACAGATACGCAGTATTTT.

Many counts were recorded for this clonotype. This chain connects TRBV11-2 to TRBJ1-5; 8 bases agree with TRBD1. The CDR3 runs to 17 residues. Germline CDR1 SGHAT, CDR2 FQNNGV. Trimming removed 3 bases from V and 1 base from J; junction bases left unmatched: 8. DNA of the CDR3: TGTGCCAGCAGCTTCCCTCTTGGACAGGGAAGCAATCAGCCCCAGCATTTT. Translating gives CASSFPLGQGSNQPQHF.

This clonotype has only a few counts. V is TRBV11-2 and J is TRBJ2-2; tentatively, D is TRBD1 or TRBD2 (5 bases each). Germline assignment: CDR1 SGHAT and CDR2 FQNNGV. CDR3 length: 18 residues. V shed 2 bases and J shed 4 bases, with 20 bases lying between them. The CDR3 bases are TGTGCCAGCAGCTTAAACGATCTGGGACCCCCGGTCACCGGGGAGCTGTTTTTT. This translates into CASSLNDLGPPVTGELFF. Filled out from reference TRBV11-2 and TRBJ2-2, the complete variable domain reads EAGVAQSPRYKIIEKRQSVAFWCNPISGHATLYWYQQILGQGPKLLIQFQNNGVVDDSQLPKDRFSAERLKGVDSTLKIQPAKLEDSAVYLCASSLNDLGPPVTGELFFGEGSRLTVL.

This clonotype occurred many times. This sequence joins TRBV7-2 and TRBJ1-2, with no clear D. V shed 1 base and J shed 4 bases, with 13 bases lying between them. Germline V gene sequence: CDR1 SGHTA, CDR2 FQGNSA. This CDR3 is 15 amino acids long. CDR3 coding DNA: TGTGCCAGCAGCTTAGTTCCAGGTATCGGCTATGGCTACACCTTC. This encodes CASSLVPGIGYGYTF.

This clonotype was picked up many times. The rearrangement joins TRBV24-1 to TRBJ2-5; 9 nucleotides agree with TRBD1. Germline-derived CDR1 and CDR2 are KGHDR and SFDVKD. CDR3 length equals 16 residues. The junction had 11 bases not matched to a gene; V was cut back by 7 bases and J by 3 bases. CDR3 in amino acids: CATSQSPGQGKETQYF. The CDR3 DNA reads TGTGCCACCAGCCAATCACCGGGACAGGGAAAAGAGACCCAGTACTTC.

The V and J genes are TRBV5-1 and TRBJ2-3, with a possible D match to TRBD1 (7 bases). From germline, CDR1 is SGHRS and CDR2 YFSETQ. This CDR3 is built from 16 residues. The V end lost 0 bases, the J end lost 3 bases, and 14 bases lay between the germline ends. The CDR3 DNA reads as TGCGCCAGCAGCTTGGATGTGTCAGGGGGGACAGATACGCAGTATTTT. Its translation: CASSLDVSGGTDTQYF.

This clonotype occurred many times. V is TRBV10-3 and J is TRBJ2-3, with D hard to call. The CDR3 has 13 amino acids. In germline, CDR1 is ENHRY, CDR2 SYGVKD. Trimming left V 4 bases short and J 2 bases short, with 7 bases between. CDR3 amino acids: CAISAGITDTQYF. CDR3 in DNA: TGTGCCATCAGTGCTGGGATCACAGATACGCAGTATTTT.

This rearrangement joins TRBV6-2 or TRBV6-3 to TRBJ2-6; D unresolved. This CDR3 is built from 15 residues. V was pared by 3 bases and J by 1 base, with 7 bases between. Germline V gene data show CDR1 as MNHEY and CDR2 as SVGEGT. The CDR3 nucleotides are TGTGCCAGCAGTTATTACCAATCTGGGGCCAACGTCCTGACTTTC. Protein product: CASSYYQSGANVLTF.

This clonotype was counted at least ten times. V usage is TRBV7-9 and J usage is TRBJ1-1, with 10 positions matching TRBD1. V was pared by 5 bases and J by 4 bases, with 10 bases of the junction left unmatched. CDR3 size: 16 residues. The germline CDR1 and CDR2 sequences are SEHNR and FQNEAQ (reference sequence). Here the CDR3 reads CASSNRDRGWGTEAFF. The CDR3 nucleotides are TGTGCCAGCAGCAACCGGGACAGGGGATGGGGCACTGAAGCTTTCTTT.

This clonotype was seen many times. The chain recombines TRBV20-1 with TRBJ1-5; D not resolved. Germline-derived CDR1 and CDR2 are DFQATT and SNEGSKA (reference sequence). The CDR3 totals 14 residues. Between the trimmed V and J ends, which lost 0 bases and 6 bases, there was a span of 12 bases. The CDR3 protein is CSARDPRVAQPQHF. Here the CDR3 DNA reads TGCAGTGCTAGAGATCCCCGGGTCGCTCAGCCCCAGCATTTT.

Details on this clonotype: Since a much larger clone is just one base distant, this may be a read error. The CDR3 sequence: CTSSPYDRGGADTQYF. The DNA for the CDR3 is TGTACCAGCAGTCCCTACGACAGGGGAGGCGCAGATACGCAGTATTTT. The chain couples TRBV12-3 or TRBV12-4 to TRBJ2-3, with 8 bases matching TRBD1. The CDR3 runs to 16 residues.